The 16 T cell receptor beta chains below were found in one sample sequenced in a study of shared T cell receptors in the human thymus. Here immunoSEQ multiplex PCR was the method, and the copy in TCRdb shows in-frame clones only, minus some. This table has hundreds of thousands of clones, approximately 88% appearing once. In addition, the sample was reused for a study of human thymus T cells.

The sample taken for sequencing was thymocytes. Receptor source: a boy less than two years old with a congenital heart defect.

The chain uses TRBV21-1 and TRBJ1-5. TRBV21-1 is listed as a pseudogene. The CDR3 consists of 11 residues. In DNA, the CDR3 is TGTGCCAGCAGTCCCTACTCGCCCCAGCATTTT. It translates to CASSPYSPQHF.

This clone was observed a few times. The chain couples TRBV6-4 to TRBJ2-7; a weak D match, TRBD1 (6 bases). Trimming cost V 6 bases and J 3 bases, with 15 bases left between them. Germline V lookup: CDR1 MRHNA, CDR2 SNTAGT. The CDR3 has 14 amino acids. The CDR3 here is CASSRDRYFYEQYF. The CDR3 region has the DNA TGTGCCAGCAGCCGAGACAGGTATTTCTACGAGCAGTACTTC.

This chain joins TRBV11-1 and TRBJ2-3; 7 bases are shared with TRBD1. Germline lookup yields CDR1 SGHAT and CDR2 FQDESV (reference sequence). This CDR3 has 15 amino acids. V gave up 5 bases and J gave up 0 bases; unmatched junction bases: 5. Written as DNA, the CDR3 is TGTGCCAGCAGCCTGGGACAGACTAGCACAGATACGCAGTATTTT. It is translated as CASSLGQTSTDTQYF.

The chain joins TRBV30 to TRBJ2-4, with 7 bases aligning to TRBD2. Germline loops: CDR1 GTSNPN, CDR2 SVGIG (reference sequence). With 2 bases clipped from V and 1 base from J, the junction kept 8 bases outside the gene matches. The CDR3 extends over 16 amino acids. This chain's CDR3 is CAWSPGGGDAKNIQYF. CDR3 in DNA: TGTGCCTGGAGTCCCGGGGGAGGGGACGCCAAAAACATTCAGTACTTC.

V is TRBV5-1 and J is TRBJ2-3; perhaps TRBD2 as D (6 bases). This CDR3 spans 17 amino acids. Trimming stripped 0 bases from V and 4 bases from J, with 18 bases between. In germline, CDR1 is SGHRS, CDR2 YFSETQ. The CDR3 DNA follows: TGCGCCAGCAGCTTGGACCCAGTAGCGGAAGTCCCAGATACGCAGTATTTT. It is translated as CASSLDPVAEVPDTQYF.

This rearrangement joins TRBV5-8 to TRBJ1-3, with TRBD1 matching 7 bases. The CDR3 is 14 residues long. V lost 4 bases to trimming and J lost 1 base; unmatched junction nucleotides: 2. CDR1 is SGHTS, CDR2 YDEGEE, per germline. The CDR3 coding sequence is TGTGCCAGCAGCCCGACAGGGTCTGGAAACACCATATATTTT. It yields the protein CASSPTGSGNTIYF.

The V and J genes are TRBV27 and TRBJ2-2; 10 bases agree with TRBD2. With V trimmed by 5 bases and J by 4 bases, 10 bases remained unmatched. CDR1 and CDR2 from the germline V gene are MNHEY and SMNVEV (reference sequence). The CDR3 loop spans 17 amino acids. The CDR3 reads CASSPWGLAGVTGELFF. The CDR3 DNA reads TGTGCCAGCAGTCCATGGGGGCTAGCGGGAGTCACCGGGGAGCTGTTTTTT.

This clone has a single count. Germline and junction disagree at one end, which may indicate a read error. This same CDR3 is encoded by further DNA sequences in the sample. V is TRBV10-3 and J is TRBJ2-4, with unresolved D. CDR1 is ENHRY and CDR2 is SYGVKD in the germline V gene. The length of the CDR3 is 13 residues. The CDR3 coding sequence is TGCGCCATCAGCGTTGAGGCCAAAAACATTCAGTACTTC. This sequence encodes CAISVEAKNIQYF.

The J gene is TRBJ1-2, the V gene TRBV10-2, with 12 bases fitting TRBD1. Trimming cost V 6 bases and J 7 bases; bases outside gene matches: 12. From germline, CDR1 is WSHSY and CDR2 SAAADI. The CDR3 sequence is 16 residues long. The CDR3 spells CASSPPLGTGGRGYTF. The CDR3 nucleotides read TGCGCCAGCAGCCCGCCTTTAGGGACAGGGGGCCGTGGCTACACCTTC.

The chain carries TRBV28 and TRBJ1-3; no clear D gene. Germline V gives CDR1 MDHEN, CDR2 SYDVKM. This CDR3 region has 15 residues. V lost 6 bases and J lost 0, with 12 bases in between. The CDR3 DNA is TGTGCCAGCAGCCAAGTCTGCGTCTCTGGAAACACCATATATTTT. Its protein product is CASSQVCVSGNTIYF.

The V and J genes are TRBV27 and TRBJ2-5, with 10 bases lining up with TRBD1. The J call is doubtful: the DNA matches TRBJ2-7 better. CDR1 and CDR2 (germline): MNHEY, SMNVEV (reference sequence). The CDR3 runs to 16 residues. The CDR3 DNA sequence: TGTGCCAGCAGTTCCAACCCTCGGGACAGGGGTTACGAGCAGTACTTC. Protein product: CASSSNPRDRGYEQYF.

For the CDR3, the DNA is TGCGCCAGCAGTGAGTCAGTACCTGGACTAGCGGGAGATACGCAGTATTTT. Translated, it gives CASSESVPGLAGDTQYF. V and J are TRBV10-1 and TRBJ2-3; 11 bases match TRBD2. Germline V lookup: CDR1 WNHNN, CDR2 SYGVQD (reference sequence). The CDR3 covers 17 residues. Unmatched junction bases numbered 7, after V lost 0 bases and J lost 5 bases.

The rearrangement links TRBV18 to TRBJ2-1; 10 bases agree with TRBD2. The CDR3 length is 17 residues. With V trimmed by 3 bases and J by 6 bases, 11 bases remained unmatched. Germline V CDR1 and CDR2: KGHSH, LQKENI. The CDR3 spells CASSPPGLAGVVNEQFF. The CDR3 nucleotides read TGTGCCAGCTCACCCCCCGGCCTAGCGGGAGTAGTCAATGAGCAGTTCTTC.

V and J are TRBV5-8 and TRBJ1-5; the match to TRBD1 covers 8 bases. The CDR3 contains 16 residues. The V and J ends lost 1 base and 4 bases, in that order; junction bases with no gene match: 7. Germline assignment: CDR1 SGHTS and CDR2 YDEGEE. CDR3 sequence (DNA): TGTGCCAGCAGCTTGTACACGGACAGGGTTAATCAGCCCCAGCATTTT. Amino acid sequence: CASSLYTDRVNQPQHF.

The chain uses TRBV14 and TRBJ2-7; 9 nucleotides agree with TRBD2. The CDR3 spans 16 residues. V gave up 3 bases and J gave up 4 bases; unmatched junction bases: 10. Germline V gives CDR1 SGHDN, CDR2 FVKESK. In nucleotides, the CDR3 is TGTGCCAGCAGCCATCACCACCCTAGCGGGATGTACGAGCAGTACTTC. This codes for CASSHHHPSGMYEQYF.

As DNA, the CDR3 is TGCGCCAGCAGCCGAGGGTATAGCGGTGACTCCTACGAGCAGTACTTC. It encodes CASSRGYSGDSYEQYF. The V and J genes are TRBV4-3 and TRBJ2-7, with D perhaps TRBD2 (6 bases). Germline V gene lookup returns CDR1 LGHNA and CDR2 YSLEER. The CDR3 runs 16 residues. V gave up 4 bases and J gave up 0 bases, with 16 bases separating them.